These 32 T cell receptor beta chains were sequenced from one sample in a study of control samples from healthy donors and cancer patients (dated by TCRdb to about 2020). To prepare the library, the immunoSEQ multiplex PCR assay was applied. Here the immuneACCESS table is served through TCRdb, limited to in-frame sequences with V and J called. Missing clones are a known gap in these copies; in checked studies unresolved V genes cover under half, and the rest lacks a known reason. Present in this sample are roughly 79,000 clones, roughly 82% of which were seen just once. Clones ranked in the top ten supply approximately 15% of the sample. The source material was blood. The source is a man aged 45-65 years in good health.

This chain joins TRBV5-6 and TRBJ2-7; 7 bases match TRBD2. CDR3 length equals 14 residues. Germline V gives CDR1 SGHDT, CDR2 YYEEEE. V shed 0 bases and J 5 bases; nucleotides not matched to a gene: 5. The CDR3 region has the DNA TGTGCCAGCAGCTTGGTTGGCGGGAGTCACGAGCAGTACTTC. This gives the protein CASSLVGGSHEQYF.

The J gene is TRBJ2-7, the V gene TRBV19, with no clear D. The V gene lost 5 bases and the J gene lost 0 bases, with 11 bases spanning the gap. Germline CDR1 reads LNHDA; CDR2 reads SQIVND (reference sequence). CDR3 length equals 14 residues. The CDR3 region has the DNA TGTGCCAGTAGTGTTCAATATACCTCCTACGAGCAGTACTTC. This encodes CASSVQYTSYEQYF.

The CDR3 DNA sequence: TGTGCCAGTAGTATACGTTTGACGGGGGACCGCCTAACGCAGTATTTT. It yields the protein CASSIRLTGDRLTQYF. The J gene is TRBJ2-3, the V gene TRBV19; possibly TRBD2 for D (6 bases). The V end lost 2 bases, the J end lost 9 bases, and 21 bases lay between the germline ends. Germline V gives CDR1 LNHDA, CDR2 SQIVND (reference sequence). CDR3 size: 16 residues.

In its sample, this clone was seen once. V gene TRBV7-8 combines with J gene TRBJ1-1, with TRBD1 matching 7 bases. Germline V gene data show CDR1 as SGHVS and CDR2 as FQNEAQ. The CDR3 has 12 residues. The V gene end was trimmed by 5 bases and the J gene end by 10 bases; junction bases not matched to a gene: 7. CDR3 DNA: TGTGCCAGCAGCCGAGACAGGGCCCGAGCTTTCTTT. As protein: CASSRDRARAFF.

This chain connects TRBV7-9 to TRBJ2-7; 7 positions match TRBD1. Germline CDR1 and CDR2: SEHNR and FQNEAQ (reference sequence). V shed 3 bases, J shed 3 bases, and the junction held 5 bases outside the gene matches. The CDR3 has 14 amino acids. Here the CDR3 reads CASSLMGQSYEQYF. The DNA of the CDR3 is TGTGCCAGCAGCTTGATGGGACAGAGCTACGAGCAGTACTTC.

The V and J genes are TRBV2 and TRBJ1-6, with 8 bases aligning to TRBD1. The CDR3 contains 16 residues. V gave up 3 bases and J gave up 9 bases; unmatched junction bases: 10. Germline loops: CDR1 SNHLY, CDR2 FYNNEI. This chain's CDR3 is CASSDLLQGAGSPLHF. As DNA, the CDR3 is TGTGCCAGCAGTGATCTCCTCCAGGGGGCAGGTTCACCCCTCCACTTT.

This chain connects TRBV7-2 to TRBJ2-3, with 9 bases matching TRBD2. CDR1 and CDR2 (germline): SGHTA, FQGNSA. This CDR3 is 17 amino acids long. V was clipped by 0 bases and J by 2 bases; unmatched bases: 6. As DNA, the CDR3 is TGTGCCAGCAGCTTAGCGCAAGCGGGAGGTACCACAGATACGCAGTATTTT. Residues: CASSLAQAGGTTDTQYF.

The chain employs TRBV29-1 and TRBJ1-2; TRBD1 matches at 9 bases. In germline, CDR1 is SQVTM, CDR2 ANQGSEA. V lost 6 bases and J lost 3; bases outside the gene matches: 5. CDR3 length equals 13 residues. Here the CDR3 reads CSVVDRGDYGYTF. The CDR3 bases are TGCAGCGTCGTCGACAGGGGGGACTATGGCTACACCTTC.

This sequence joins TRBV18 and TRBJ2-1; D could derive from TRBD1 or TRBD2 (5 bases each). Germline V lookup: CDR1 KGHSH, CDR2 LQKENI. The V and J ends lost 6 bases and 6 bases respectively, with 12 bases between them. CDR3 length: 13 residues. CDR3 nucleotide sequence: TGTGCCAGCTCCTCCGGGACGGGCAATGAGCAGTTCTTC. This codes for CASSSGTGNEQFF.

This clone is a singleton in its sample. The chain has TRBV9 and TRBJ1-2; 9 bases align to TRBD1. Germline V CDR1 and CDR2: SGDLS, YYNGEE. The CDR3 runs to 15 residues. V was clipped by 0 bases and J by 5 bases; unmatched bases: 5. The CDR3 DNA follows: TGTGCCAGCAGCGTAGGTACAGGGGGCGTGTATGGCTACACCTTC. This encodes CASSVGTGGVYGYTF. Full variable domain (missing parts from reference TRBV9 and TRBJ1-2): DSGVTQTPKHLITATGQRVTLRCSPRSGDLSVYWYQQSLDQGLQFLIQYYNGEERAKGNILERFSAQQFPDLHSELNLSSLELGDSALYFCASSVGTGGVYGYTFGSGTRLTVV.

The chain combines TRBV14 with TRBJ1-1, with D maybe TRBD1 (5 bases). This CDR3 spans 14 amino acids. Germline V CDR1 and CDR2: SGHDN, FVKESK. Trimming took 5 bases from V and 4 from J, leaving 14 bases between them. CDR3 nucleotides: TGTGCCAGCAGCGCCAAACGGGGGGGCACTGAAGCTTTCTTT. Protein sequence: CASSAKRGGTEAFF.

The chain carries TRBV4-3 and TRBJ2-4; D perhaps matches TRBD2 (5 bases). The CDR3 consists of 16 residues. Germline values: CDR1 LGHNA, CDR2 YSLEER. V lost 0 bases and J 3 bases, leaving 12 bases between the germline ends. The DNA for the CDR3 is TGCGCCAGCAGCCAAGAATTTGGGAGAAACAAAAACATTCAGTACTTC. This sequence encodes CASSQEFGRNKNIQYF.

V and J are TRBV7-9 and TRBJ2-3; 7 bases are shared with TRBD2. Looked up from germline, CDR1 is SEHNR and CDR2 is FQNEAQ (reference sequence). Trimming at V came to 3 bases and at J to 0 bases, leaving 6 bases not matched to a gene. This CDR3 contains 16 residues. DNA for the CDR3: TGTGCCAGCAGCTTCCCTAGGCGGGAGAGCACAGATACGCAGTATTTT. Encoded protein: CASSFPRRESTDTQYF.

CDR3 in DNA: TGTGCCAGCAGCGCCGGAGGTATACGGGATGAGCAGTTCTTC. Amino acid sequence: CASSAGGIRDEQFF. The chain recombines TRBV5-5 with TRBJ2-1; perhaps TRBD2 as D (5 bases). The germline V gene encodes CDR1 SGHKS and CDR2 YYEKEE (reference sequence). V lost 4 bases to trimming and J lost 8 bases, with 16 bases between them. The CDR3 has 14 amino acids.

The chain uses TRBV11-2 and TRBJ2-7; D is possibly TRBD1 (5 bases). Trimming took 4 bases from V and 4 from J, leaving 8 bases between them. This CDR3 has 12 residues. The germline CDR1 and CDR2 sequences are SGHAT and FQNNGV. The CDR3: CASSSQGYEQYF. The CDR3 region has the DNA TGTGCCAGCAGCTCCCAGGGATACGAGCAGTACTTC.

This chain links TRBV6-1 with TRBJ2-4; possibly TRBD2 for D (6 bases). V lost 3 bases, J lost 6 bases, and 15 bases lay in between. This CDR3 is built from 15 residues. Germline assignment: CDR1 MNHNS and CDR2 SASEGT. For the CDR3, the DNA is TGTGCCAGCAGTGATGACCCAGGGAGGATAAACATTCAGTACTTC. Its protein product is CASSDDPGRINIQYF.

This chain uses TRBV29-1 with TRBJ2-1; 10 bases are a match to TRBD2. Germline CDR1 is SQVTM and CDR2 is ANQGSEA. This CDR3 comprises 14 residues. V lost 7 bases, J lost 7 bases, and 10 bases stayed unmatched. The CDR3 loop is CSEKTPAGGNEQFF. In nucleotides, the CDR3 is TGCAGCGAAAAAACCCCAGCGGGAGGGAATGAGCAGTTCTTC.

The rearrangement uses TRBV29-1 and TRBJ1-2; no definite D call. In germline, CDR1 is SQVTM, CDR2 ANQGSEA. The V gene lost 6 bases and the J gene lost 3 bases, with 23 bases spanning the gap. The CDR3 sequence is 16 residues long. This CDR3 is CSVRSNLEQPHYGYTF. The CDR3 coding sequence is TGCAGCGTCCGTTCGAACCTGGAACAGCCTCACTATGGCTACACCTTC.

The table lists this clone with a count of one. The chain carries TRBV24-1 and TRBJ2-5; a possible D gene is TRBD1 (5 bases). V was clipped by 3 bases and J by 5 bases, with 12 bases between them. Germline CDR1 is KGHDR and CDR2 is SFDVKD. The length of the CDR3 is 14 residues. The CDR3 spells CATSDPRTRETQYF. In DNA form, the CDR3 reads TGTGCCACCAGTGATCCTCGGACACGGGAGACCCAGTACTTC.

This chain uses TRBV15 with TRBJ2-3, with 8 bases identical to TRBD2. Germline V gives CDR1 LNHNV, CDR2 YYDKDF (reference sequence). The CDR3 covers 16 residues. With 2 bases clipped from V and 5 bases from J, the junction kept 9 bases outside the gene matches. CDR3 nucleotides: TGTGCCACCAGCAGACCGGGACTAGTGGGGGGAGATACGCAGTATTTT. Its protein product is CATSRPGLVGGDTQYF.

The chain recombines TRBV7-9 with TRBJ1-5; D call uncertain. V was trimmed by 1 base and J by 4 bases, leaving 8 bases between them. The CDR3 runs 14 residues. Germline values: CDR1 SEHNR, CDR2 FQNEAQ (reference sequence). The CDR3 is CASSLGSLNQPQHF. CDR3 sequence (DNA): TGTGCCAGCAGCTTAGGCAGCCTTAATCAGCCCCAGCATTTT.

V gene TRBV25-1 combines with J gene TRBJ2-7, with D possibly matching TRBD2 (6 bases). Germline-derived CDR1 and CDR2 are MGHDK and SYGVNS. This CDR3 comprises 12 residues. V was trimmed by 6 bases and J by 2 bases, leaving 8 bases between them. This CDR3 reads CASRGGTYEQYF. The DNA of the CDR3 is TGTGCCAGCAGGGGGGGTACCTACGAGCAGTACTTC.

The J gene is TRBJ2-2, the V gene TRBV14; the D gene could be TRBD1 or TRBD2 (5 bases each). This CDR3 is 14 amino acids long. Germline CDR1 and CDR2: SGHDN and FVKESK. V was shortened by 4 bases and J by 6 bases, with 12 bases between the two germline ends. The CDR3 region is CASSRGSDAGELFF. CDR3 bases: TGTGCCAGCAGCCGGGGGTCCGACGCCGGGGAGCTGTTTTTT.

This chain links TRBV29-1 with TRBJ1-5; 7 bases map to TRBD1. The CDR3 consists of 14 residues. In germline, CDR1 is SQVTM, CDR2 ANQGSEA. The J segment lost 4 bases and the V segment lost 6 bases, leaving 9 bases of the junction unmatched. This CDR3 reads CSVAGGSHNQPQHF. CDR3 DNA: TGCAGCGTAGCAGGGGGATCCCATAATCAGCCCCAGCATTTT.

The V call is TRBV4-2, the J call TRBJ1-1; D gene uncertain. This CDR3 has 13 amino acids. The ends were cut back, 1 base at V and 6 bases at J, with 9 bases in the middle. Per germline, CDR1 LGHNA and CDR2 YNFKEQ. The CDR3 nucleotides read TGTGCCAGCAGCCAAGTAGGGAGGGCTGAAGCTTTCTTT. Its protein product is CASSQVGRAEAFF.

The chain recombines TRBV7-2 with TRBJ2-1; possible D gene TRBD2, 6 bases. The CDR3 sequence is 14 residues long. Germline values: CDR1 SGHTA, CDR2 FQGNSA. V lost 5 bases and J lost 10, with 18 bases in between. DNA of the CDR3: TGTGCCAGCAGCATGGGACTCTTATTTGGAGAGCAGTTCTTC. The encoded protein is CASSMGLLFGEQFF.

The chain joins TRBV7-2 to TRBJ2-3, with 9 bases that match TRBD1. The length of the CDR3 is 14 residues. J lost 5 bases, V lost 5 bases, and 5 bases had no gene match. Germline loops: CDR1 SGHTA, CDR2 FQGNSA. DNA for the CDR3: TGTGCCAGCAGCACCGGGACAGGGTTAGATACGCAGTATTTT. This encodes CASSTGTGLDTQYF.

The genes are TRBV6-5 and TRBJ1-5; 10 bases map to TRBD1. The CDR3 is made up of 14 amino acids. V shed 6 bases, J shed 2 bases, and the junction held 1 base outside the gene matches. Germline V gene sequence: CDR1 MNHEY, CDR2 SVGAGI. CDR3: CASRGTGGNQPQHF. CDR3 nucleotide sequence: TGTGCCAGCAGAGGGACAGGGGGCAATCAGCCCCAGCATTTT.

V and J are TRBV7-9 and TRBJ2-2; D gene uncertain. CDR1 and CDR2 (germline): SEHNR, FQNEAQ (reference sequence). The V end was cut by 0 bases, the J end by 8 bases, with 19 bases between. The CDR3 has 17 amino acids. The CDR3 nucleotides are TGTGCCAGCAGCTTAGCGAAAAACCTAACGTTTTCAGGGGAGCTGTTTTTT. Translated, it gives CASSLAKNLTFSGELFF. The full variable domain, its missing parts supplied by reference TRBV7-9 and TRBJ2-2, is DTGVSQNPRHKITKRGQNVTFRCDPISEHNRLYWYRQTLGQGPEFLTYFQNEAQLEKSRLLSDRFSAERPKGSFSTLEIQRTEQGDSAMYLCASSLAKNLTFSGELFFGEGSRLTVL.

The chain's CDR3 is CAISGEGLDEQYF. The CDR3 nucleotides are TGTGCCATCTCGGGAGAGGGCTTAGACGAGCAGTACTTC. The chain uses TRBV6-5 and TRBJ2-7; TRBD2 is a possible D gene (6 bases). The germline gives CDR1 MNHEY, CDR2 SVGAGI. Trimming removed 10 bases from V and 5 bases from J, with 18 bases in between. This CDR3 has 13 amino acids.

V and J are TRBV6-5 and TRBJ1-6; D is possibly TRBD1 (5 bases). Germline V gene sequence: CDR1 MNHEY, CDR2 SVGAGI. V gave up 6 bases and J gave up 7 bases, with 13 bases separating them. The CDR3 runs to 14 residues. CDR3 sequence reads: CASRSGHSNSPLHF. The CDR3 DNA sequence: TGTGCCAGCAGATCAGGACACTCGAATTCACCCCTCCACTTT.

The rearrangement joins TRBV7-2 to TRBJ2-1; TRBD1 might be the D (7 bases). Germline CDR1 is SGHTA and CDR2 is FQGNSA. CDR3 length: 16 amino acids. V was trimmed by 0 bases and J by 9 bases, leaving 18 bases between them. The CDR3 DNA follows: TGTGCCAGCAGCTTAGCTCTTCGGCAGGGGGGAGGTGAGCAGTTCTTC. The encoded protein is CASSLALRQGGGEQFF.